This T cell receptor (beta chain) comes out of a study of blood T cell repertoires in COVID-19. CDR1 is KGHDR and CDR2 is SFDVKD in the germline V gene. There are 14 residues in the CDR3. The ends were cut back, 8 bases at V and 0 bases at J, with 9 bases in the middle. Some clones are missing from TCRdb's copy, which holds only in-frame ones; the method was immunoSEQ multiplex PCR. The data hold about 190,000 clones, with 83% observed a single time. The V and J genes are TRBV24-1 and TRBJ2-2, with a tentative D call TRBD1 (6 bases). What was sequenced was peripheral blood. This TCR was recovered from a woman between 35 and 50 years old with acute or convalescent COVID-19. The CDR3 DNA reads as TGTGCCACCAAGGGACATTCGAACACCGGGGAGCTGTTTTTT. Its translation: CATKGHSNTGELFF.